This is a list of T cell receptor beta chains from one sample in a study of T-cell reconstitution after alpha-beta-depleted transplantation in children. Each CDR3 protein is one row after TCRdb ran MiXCR on the PCR reads. Of some 550,000 distinct CDR3 sequences in the sample, 23% were seen once. This material consisted of PBMCs, mostly from graft donor cells, taken 360 days after TCRalphabeta/CD19-depleted stem cell transplant. The source is a boy under two years old who had a stem cell transplant for acute myeloid leukemia, so the T cells may come from the graft donor. Both conserved end residues are part of each CDR3. Each record gives: clone size, V gene, D gene, J gene, CDR3 DNA, CDR3 protein. The D gene is left open where the match is weak. Not all rows give a size; the values are once, few, many and, for expanded clones, a class.

many,TRBV5-1,TRBD2,TRBJ2-2,TGCGCCAGCAGCCCCTCGGGACTAGCGACCGGGGAGCTGTTTTTT,CASSPSGLATGELFF
few,TRBV20-1,TRBD2,TRBJ2-5,TGCAGTGGTCTAGCGGGGGGAGGGGAGACCCAGTACTTC,CSGLAGGGETQYF
NA,TRBV20-1,NA,TRBJ2-5,TGCAGTGCTAGAGAGGTCGGGGAGACCCAGTACTTC,CSAREVGETQYF
many,TRBV7-7,NA,TRBJ1-3,TGTGCCAGCAGCTTAGGGACAGGAAACACCATATATTTT,CASSLGTGNTIYF
many,TRBV15,NA,TRBJ2-1,TGTGCCACCAGCAGAGATCTTGGGCAGGGTAGTGAGCAGTTCTTC,CATSRDLGQGSEQFF
NA,TRBV5-1,TRBD1,TRBJ2-7,TGCGCCAGCAGCTTGTCCCTGGGACAGGCAACCTACGAGCAGTACTTC,CASSLSLGQATYEQYF
NA,TRBV9,TRBD1,TRBJ2-6,TGTGCCAGCAGCAGACGGACAGGGGGCGCATCAGGGGCCAACGTCCTGACTTTC,CASSRRTGGASGANVLTF
NA,TRBV4-3,NA,TRBJ2-1,TGCGCCAGCAGCCAAGGGAGGGGGGGGAGTCACAATGAGCAGTTCTTC,CASSQGRGGSHNEQFF
many,TRBV29-1,NA,TRBJ2-1,TGCAGCGTTGAGCTAGTCAATGAGCAGTTCTTC,CSVELVNEQFF
many,TRBV29-1,NA,TRBJ1-4,TGCAGCGGTTCCGTAAATGAAAAACTGTTTTTT,CSGSVNEKLFF
NA,TRBV19,NA,TRBJ2-1,TGTGCCAGTAGTATGCAGGGACATGAGCAGTTCTTC,CASSMQGHEQFF
few,TRBV29-1,TRBD1,TRBJ1-3,TGCAGCGGACAGGGGTATGGAAACACCATATATTTT,CSGQGYGNTIYF
few,TRBV5-5,NA,TRBJ2-3,TGTGCCAGCAGCTTGTACTTTCCGGCAGATACGCAGTATTTT,CASSLYFPADTQYF
NA,TRBV28,TRBD1,TRBJ2-4,TGTGCCAGCAGTTTTGACAGGGGTATGGCCAAAAACATTCAGTACTTC,CASSFDRGMAKNIQYF
few,TRBV6-2/TRBV6-3,NA,TRBJ2-7,TGTGCCAGCAGTTACTCCGGTCCTAGGGAGCAGTACTTC,CASSYSGPREQYF
NA,TRBV28,TRBD2,TRBJ2-1,TGTGCCACCCAAGCGGGGGGGGGCAATGAGCAGTTCTTC,CATQAGGGNEQFF
many,TRBV5-1,TRBD2,TRBJ2-2,TGCGCCAGCAGCTTAGGAGCGGGGGCCTACACCGGGGAGCTGTTTTTT,CASSLGAGAYTGELFF
few,TRBV4-3,NA,TRBJ2-6,TGCGCCAGCAGCCAAGATGTAGGATCCGGGGCCAACGTCCTGACTTTC,CASSQDVGSGANVLTF
NA,TRBV6-1,TRBD1,TRBJ2-5,TGTGCCAGCAGTGTACGACAGGGTCAAGAGACCCAGTACTTC,CASSVRQGQETQYF
few,TRBV27,TRBD1,TRBJ2-1,TGTGCCAGCGGGCCTGGGACAGGGACCAATGAGCAGTTCTTC,CASGPGTGTNEQFF
few,TRBV7-2,NA,TRBJ1-1,TGTGCCAGCAGCTTAGCAGCTGCGAACACTGAAGCTTTCTTT,CASSLAAANTEAFF
NA,TRBV6-1,NA,TRBJ2-7,TGTGCCAGCATCAACCCCGGGACGGGGAGTTACGAGCAGTACTTC,CASINPGTGSYEQYF
many,TRBV6-5,NA,TRBJ2-5,TGTGCCAGCAGTTACGGTCGGGCCTCAGAGACCCAGTACTTC,CASSYGRASETQYF
NA,TRBV7-2,NA,TRBJ2-1,TGTGCCAGCAGCGAATCGGGGTTCTACAATGAGCAGTTCTTC,CASSESGFYNEQFF
few,TRBV15,NA,TRBJ2-5,TGTGCCACCAGCAGAGTCGTAGTAAGGGAGACCCAGTACTTC,CATSRVVVRETQYF